This T cell receptor beta chain is from a study of blood T cell repertoires in COVID-19. The overall study: Some COVID-19 samples were acute and others convalescent; all came from the United States, Italy and Spain. PBMCs, B-cell-depleted T cells, or T cells were the source of the cDNA or gDNA that made up the material.

As processed by the authors: Amplification from reference gene primers served as the basis for estimated nucleated cell counts. The data were produced by immunoSEQ multiplex PCR, yet TCRdb's version contains in-frame clones alone and is incomplete. V, J and clone size were drawn from that table, and D and trimming were deduced from the DNA. This table holds fewer than 200,000 clones, 65% to 90% found once. V was pared by 0 bases and J by 2 bases, with 23 bases between. The CDR3 consists of 19 residues. Germline CDR1 is SGHDN and CDR2 is FVKESK. The V gene is TRBV14, the J gene TRBJ2-7; TRBD1 might be the D (6 bases). The sequence was obtained from a human donor in a cohort sampled during active COVID-19. The sample consisted of peripheral blood. This CDR3 reads CASSQEGGDTDSDTYEQYF. The DNA for the CDR3 is TGTGCCAGCAGCCAAGAAGGAGGCGACACGGACAGCGACACCTACGAGCAGTACTTC.